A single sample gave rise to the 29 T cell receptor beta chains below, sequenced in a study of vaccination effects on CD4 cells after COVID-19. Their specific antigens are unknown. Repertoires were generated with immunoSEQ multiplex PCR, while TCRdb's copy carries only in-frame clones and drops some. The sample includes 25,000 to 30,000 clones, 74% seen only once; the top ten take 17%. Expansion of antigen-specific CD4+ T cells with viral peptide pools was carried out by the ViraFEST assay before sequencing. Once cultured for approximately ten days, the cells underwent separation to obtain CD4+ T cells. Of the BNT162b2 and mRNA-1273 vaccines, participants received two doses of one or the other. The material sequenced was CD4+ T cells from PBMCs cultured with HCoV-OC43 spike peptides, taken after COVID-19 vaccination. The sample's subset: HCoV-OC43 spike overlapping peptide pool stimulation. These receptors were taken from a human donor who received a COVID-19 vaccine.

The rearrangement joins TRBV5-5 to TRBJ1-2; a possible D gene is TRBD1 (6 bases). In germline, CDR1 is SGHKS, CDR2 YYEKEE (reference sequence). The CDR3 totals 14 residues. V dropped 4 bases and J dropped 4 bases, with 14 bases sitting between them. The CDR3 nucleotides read TGTGCCAGCAGCACAGGGCTTGACCCCTATGGCTACACCTTC. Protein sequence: CASSTGLDPYGYTF.

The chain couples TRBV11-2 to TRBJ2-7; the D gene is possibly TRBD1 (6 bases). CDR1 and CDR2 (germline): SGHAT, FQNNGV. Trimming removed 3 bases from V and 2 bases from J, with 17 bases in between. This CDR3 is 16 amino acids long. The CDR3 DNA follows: TGTGCCAGCAGCTTCTCGACAGGCCCCTCTACCTACGAGCAGTACTTC. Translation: CASSFSTGPSTYEQYF.

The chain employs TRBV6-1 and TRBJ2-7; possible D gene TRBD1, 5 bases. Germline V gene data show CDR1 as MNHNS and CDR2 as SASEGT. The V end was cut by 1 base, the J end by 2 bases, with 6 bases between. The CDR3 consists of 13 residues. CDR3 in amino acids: CASSEDRTYEQYF. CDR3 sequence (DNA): TGTGCCAGCAGTGAAGACAGGACCTACGAGCAGTACTTC.

The CDR3 DNA reads as TGTGCCAGCAGCGTCGGGACTAGCGGGTCCTACAATGAGCAGTTCTTC. Amino acids: CASSVGTSGSYNEQFF. The gene calls are TRBV9 and TRBJ2-1; TRBD2 matches 12 bases. CDR1 is SGDLS, CDR2 YYNGEE, per germline. The CDR3 has 16 residues. V lost 2 bases and J lost 1; bases outside the gene matches: 1.

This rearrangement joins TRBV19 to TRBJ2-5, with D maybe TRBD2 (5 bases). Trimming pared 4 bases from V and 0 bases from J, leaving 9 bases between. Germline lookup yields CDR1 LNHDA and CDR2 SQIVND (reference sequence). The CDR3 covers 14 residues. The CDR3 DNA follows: TGTGCCAGTAGTAGGACTTTTTACCAAGAGACCCAGTACTTC. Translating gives CASSRTFYQETQYF.

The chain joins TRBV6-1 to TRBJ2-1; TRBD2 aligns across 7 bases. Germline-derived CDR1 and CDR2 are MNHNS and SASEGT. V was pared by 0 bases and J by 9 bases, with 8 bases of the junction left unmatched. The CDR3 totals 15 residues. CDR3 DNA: TGTGCCAGCAGTGAAGCCGGGGAGGGCGTGGGTGAGCAGTTCTTC. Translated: CASSEAGEGVGEQFF.

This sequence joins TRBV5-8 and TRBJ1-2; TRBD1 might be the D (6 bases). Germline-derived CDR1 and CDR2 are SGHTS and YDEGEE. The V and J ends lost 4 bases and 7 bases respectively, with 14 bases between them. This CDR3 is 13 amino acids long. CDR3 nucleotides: TGTGCCAGCAGCCCCACAGGGTTGGCTGGCTACACCTTC. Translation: CASSPTGLAGYTF.

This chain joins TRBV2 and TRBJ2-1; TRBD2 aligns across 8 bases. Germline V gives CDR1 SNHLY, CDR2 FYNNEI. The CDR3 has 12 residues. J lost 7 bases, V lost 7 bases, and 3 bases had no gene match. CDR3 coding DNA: TGTGCCAGCACTAGACTAGCGAATGAGCAGTTCTTC. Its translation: CASTRLANEQFF.

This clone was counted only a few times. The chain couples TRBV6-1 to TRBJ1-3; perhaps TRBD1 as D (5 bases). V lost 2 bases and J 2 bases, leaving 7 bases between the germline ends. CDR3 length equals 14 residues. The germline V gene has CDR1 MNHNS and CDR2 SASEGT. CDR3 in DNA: TGTGCCAGCAGTGAACTCAGGGCTGGAAACACCATATATTTT. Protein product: CASSELRAGNTIYF.

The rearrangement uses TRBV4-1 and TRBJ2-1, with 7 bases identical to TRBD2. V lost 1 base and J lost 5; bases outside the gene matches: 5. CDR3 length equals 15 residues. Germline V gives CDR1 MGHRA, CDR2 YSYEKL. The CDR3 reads CASSQASGPNNEQFF. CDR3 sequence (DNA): TGCGCCAGCAGCCAAGCTAGCGGCCCTAACAATGAGCAGTTCTTC.

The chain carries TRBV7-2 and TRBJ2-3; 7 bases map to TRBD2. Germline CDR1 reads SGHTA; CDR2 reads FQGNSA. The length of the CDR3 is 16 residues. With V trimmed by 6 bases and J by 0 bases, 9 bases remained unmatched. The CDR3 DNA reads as TGTGCCAGCAGTCTCAGGGCTAGCGGTAGCACAGATACGCAGTATTTT. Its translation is CASSLRASGSTDTQYF.

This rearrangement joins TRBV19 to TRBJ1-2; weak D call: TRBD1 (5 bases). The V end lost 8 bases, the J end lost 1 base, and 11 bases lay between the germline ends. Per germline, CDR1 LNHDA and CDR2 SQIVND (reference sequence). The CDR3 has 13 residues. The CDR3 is CASSLQGNYGYTF. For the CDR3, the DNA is TGTGCCAGTTCACTCCAGGGTAACTATGGCTACACCTTC.

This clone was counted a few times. The CDR3 nucleotides are TGCGCCAGCAGCTTGAGTTCAGGAGCAGATACGCAGTATTTT. Encoded protein: CASSLSSGADTQYF. This chain uses TRBV5-1 with TRBJ2-3; D is unclear. Trimming took 1 base from V and 4 from J, leaving 10 bases between them. The germline CDR1 and CDR2 sequences are SGHRS and YFSETQ. The CDR3 loop spans 14 amino acids.

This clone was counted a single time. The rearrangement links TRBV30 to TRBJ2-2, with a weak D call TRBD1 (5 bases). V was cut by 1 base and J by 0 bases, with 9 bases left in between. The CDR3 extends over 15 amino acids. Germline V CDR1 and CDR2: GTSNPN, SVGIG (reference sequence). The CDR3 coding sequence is TGTGCCTGGAGTGGTGGGGCGGCGAACACCGGGGAGCTGTTTTTT. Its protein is CAWSGGAANTGELFF.

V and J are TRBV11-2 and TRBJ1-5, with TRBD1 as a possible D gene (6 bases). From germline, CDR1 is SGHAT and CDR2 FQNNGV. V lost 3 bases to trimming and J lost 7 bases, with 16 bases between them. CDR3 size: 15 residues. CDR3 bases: TGTGCCAGCAGCTTTCCAGGGGCAGGTCCGCAGCCCCAGCATTTT. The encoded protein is CASSFPGAGPQPQHF. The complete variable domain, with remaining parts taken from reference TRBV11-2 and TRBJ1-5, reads EAGVAQSPRYKIIEKRQSVAFWCNPISGHATLYWYQQILGQGPKLLIQFQNNGVVDDSQLPKDRFSAERLKGVDSTLKIQPAKLEDSAVYLCASSFPGAGPQPQHFGDGTRLSIL.

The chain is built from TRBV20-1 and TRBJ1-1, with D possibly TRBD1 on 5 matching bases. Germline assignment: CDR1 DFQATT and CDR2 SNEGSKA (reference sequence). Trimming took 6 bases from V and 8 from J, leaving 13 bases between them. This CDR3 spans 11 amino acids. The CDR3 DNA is TGCAGTGCCGCCCGGGGGATCGAAGCTTTCTTT. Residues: CSAARGIEAFF.

The CDR3 reads CASSYEGALIQPQHF. CDR3 bases: TGTGCCAGCAGTTACGAGGGGGCGCTCATTCAGCCCCAGCATTTT. The rearrangement links TRBV6-2 or TRBV6-3 to TRBJ1-5; TRBD1 matches 7 bases. J was trimmed by 6 bases and V by 2 bases; bases with no gene match: 7. Germline V gives CDR1 MNHEY, CDR2 SVGEGT. The CDR3 sequence is 15 residues long.

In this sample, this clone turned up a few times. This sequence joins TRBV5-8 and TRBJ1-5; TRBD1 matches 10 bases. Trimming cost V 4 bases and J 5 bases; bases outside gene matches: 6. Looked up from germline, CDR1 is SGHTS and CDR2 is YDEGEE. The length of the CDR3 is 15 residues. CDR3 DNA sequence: TGTGCCAGCAGCCCGGACAGGGGGGGATATCAGCCCCAGCATTTT. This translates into CASSPDRGGYQPQHF.

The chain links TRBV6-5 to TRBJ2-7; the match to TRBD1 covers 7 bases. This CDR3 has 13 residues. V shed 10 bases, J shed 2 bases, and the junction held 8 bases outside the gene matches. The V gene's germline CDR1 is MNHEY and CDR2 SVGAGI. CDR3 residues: CATLGTVAYEQYF. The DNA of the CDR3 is TGTGCCACCTTGGGGACAGTAGCCTACGAGCAGTACTTC.

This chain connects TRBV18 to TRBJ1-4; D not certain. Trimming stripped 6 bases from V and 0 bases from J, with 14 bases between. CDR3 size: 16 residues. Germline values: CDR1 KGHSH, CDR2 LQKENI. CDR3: CASSRTGYPTNEKLFF. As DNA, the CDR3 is TGTGCCAGCTCCCGAACGGGATACCCAACTAATGAAAAACTGTTTTTT.

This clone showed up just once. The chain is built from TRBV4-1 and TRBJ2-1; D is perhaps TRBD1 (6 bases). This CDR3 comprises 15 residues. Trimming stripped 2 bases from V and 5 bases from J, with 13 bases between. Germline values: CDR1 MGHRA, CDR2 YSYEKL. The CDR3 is CASSQMARTDNEQFF. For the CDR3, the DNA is TGCGCCAGCAGCCAAATGGCCCGGACAGACAATGAGCAGTTCTTC.

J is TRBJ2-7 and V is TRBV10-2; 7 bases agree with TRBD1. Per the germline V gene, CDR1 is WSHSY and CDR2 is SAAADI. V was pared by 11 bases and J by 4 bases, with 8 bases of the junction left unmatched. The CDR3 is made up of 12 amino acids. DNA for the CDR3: TGCGCCGTCACTGGGACAGATTACGAGCAGTACTTC. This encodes CAVTGTDYEQYF.

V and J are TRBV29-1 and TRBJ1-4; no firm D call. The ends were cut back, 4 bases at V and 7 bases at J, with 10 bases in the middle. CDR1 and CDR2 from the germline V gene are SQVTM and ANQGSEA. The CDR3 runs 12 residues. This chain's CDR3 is CSVGKGGEKLFF. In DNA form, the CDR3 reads TGCAGCGTTGGGAAGGGTGGTGAAAAACTGTTTTTT.

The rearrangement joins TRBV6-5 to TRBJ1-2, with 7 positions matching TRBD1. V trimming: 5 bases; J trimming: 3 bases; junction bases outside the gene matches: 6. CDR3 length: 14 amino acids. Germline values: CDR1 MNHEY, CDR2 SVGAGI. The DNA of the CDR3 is TGTGCCAGCAGTCGCACAGGGGCCCACTATGGCTACACCTTC. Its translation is CASSRTGAHYGYTF.

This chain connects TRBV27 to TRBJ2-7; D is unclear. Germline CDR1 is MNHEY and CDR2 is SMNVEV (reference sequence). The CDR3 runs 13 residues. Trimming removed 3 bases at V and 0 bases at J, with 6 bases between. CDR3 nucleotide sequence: TGTGCCAGCAGTTTGGCGGACTCCTACGAGCAGTACTTC. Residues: CASSLADSYEQYF.

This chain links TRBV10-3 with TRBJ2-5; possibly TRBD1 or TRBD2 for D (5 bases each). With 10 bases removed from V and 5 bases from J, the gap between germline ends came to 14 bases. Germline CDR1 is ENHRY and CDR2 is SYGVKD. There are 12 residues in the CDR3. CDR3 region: CATTGTDETQYF. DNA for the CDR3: TGTGCCACCACCGGGACGGATGAGACCCAGTACTTC.

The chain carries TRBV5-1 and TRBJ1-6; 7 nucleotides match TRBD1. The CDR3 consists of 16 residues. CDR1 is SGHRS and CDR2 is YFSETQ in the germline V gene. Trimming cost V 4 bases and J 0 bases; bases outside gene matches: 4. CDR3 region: CASSGGQISYNSPLHF. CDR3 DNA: TGCGCCAGCAGCGGGGGACAGATCTCCTATAATTCACCCCTCCACTTT.

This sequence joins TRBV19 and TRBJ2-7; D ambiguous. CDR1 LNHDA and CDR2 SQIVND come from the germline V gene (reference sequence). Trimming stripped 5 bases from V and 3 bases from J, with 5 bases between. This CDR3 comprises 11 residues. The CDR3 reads CASSEDYEQYF. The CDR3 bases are TGTGCCAGTAGTGAAGACTACGAGCAGTACTTC. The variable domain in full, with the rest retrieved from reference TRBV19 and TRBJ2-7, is DGGITQSPKYLFRKEGQNVTLSCEQNLNHDAMYWYRQDPGQGLRLIYYSQIVNDFQKGDIAEGYSVSREKKESFPLTVTSAQKNPTAFYLCASSEDYEQYFGPGTRLTVT.

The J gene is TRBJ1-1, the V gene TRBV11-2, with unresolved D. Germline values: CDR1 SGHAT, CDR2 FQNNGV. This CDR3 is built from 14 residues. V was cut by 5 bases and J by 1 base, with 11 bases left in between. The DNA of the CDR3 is TGTGCCAGCAGCCCCCTCGAGAAGAACACTGAAGCTTTCTTT. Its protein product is CASSPLEKNTEAFF.